These 18 T cell receptor beta chains came from one sample sequenced in a study of blood T cell repertoires in COVID-19. Libraries were prepared by immunoSEQ multiplex PCR; TCRdb keeps only in-frame clonotypes and omits some of them. This sample has around 270,000 clones, with 75% to 90% found just once. Material for sequencing was peripheral blood. The source is a man in his forties with acute or convalescent COVID-19.

The chain recombines TRBV5-6 with TRBJ2-2; TRBD1 matches at 8 bases. This CDR3 has 16 amino acids. V dropped 1 base and J dropped 7; count of bases not matched to a gene: 9. CDR1 and CDR2 from the germline V gene are SGHDT and YYEEEE. CDR3 DNA sequence: TGTGCCAGCAGCTTGTGGGCAGGGGGCTATGGCGGGGAGCTGTTTTTT. Its protein is CASSLWAGGYGGELFF. Looking up the rest from reference TRBV5-6 and TRBJ2-2 gives the full variable domain: DAGVTQSPTHLIKTRGQQVTLRCSPKSGHDTVSWYQQALGQGPQFIFQYYEEEERQRGNFPDRFSGHQFPNYSSELNVNALLLGDSALYLCASSLWAGGYGGELFFGEGSRLTVL.

The V gene is TRBV29-1, the J gene TRBJ1-4; TRBD1 agrees at 8 bases. CDR3 length: 13 residues. J gave up 13 bases and V 6 bases, and 13 bases lay outside the gene matches. Germline loops: CDR1 SQVTM, CDR2 ANQGSEA. Here the CDR3 DNA reads TGCAGCGTAGTCTTTGGGGACAGGTCGTTACTGTTTTTT. Its translation is CSVVFGDRSLLFF.

This rearrangement joins TRBV6-5 to TRBJ2-2; possible D gene TRBD1, 6 bases. CDR1 MNHEY and CDR2 SVGAGI come from the germline V gene. The CDR3 loop spans 14 amino acids. Between the trimmed V and J ends, which lost 7 bases and 6 bases, there was a span of 15 bases. The CDR3 loop is CASTSQGWAGELFF. Here the CDR3 DNA reads TGTGCCAGCACTTCACAGGGATGGGCCGGGGAGCTGTTTTTT.

This clone showed up just once. The chain recombines TRBV5-1 with TRBJ1-1, with a weak D call TRBD1 (6 bases). The CDR3 contains 13 residues. The V end lost 3 bases, the J end lost 5 bases, and 11 bases lay between the germline ends. In germline, CDR1 is SGHRS, CDR2 YFSETQ. CDR3 coding DNA: TGCGCCAGCAGCTCAGGGGTAGGGACTGAAGCTTTCTTT. This encodes CASSSGVGTEAFF.

CDR3 coding DNA: TGTGCCAGCAGTGACGCTGGGAGGCATTCACCCCTCCACTTT. Protein product: CASSDAGRHSPLHF. The chain combines TRBV2 with TRBJ1-6; D not resolved. Germline CDR1 SNHLY, CDR2 FYNNEI. V lost 3 bases and J lost 8, with 11 bases in between. This CDR3 is 14 amino acids long. Complete variable domain (other parts from reference TRBV2 and TRBJ1-6): EPEVTQTPSHQVTQMGQEVILRCVPISNHLYFYWYRQILGQKVEFLVSFYNNEISEKSEIFDDQFSVERPDGSNFTLKIRSTKLEDSAMYFCASSDAGRHSPLHFGNGTRLTVT.

This chain joins TRBV6-5 and TRBJ2-1; D gene unclear. The germline CDR1 and CDR2 sequences are MNHEY and SVGAGI. CDR3 size: 13 residues. Trimming took off 6 bases at V and 10 bases at J, with 16 bases between the two ends. CDR3 in DNA: TGTGCCAGCAGCTATACGACTGTGCCCGAGCAGTTCTTC. Its protein is CASSYTTVPEQFF.

V gene TRBV28 combines with J gene TRBJ2-3; 8 positions match TRBD2. The CDR3 is 14 amino acids. CDR1 is MDHEN and CDR2 is SYDVKM in the germline V gene. V gave up 6 bases and J gave up 3 bases; unmatched junction bases: 5. The CDR3 nucleotides read TGTGCCAGCAGACCCGGGGGGGCGACAGATACGCAGTATTTT. It encodes CASRPGGATDTQYF.

The V and J genes are TRBV29-1 and TRBJ2-2; D is ambiguous. Looked up from germline, CDR1 is SQVTM and CDR2 is ANQGSEA. The CDR3 runs 14 residues. V lost 1 base and J 4 bases, leaving 10 bases between the germline ends. Here the CDR3 DNA reads TGCAGCGTTGAAGTACAGCTTGGCACCGGGGAGCTGTTTTTT. This gives the protein CSVEVQLGTGELFF.

The chain recombines TRBV30 with TRBJ2-7, with 10 bases lining up with TRBD1. CDR1 and CDR2 (germline): GTSNPN, SVGIG (reference sequence). The CDR3 spans 15 residues. V shed 2 bases and J 0 bases; nucleotides not matched to a gene: 4. The CDR3 sequence is CAWSRDRGLSYEQYF. CDR3 coding DNA: TGTGCCTGGAGTCGGGACAGGGGACTCTCCTACGAGCAGTACTTC.

The chain employs TRBV5-1 and TRBJ2-1; tentatively, D is TRBD2 (5 bases). The CDR3 is 14 amino acids. The germline CDR1 and CDR2 sequences are SGHRS and YFSETQ. The ends were cut back, 5 bases at V and 4 bases at J, with 13 bases in the middle. CDR3 sequence reads: CASRLAGRYNEQFF. As DNA, the CDR3 is TGCGCCAGCAGACTTGCGGGCCGATACAATGAGCAGTTCTTC.

CDR3 in DNA: TGCGCCAGCAGCGGATGGACAGGGAAGACTGAAGCTTTCTTT. Translating gives CASSGWTGKTEAFF. This rearrangement joins TRBV5-1 to TRBJ1-1; 8 bases are shared with TRBD1. Trimming at V came to 4 bases and at J to 5 bases, leaving 7 bases not matched to a gene. The CDR3 is 14 amino acids. Germline V lookup: CDR1 SGHRS, CDR2 YFSETQ.

V is TRBV3-1 (or the pseudogene TRBV3-2) and J is TRBJ1-5; D possibly corresponds to TRBD1 (5 bases). Germline CDR1 and CDR2: LGHDT and YNNKEL (reference sequence). The V end was cut by 5 bases, the J end by 1 base, with 18 bases between. This CDR3 contains 17 residues. CDR3 DNA sequence: TGTGCCAGCAGCGAAAGCGGGGCCCCAAGGAGCAATCAGCCCCAGCATTTT. This codes for CASSESGAPRSNQPQHF.

The CDR3: CASSLGHHSNQPQHF. CDR3 DNA: TGTGCCAGCAGCTTGGGACACCATAGCAATCAGCCCCAGCATTTT. The chain employs TRBV7-6 and TRBJ1-5; a possible D gene is TRBD1 (6 bases). The V end lost 3 bases, the J end lost 0 bases, and 9 bases lay between the germline ends. The CDR3 consists of 15 residues. The germline V gene encodes CDR1 SGHVS and CDR2 FNYEAQ. Using reference TRBV7-6 and TRBJ1-5 for the parts outside the CDR3, the full variable domain is GAGVSQSPRYKVTKRGQDVALRCDPISGHVSLYWYRQALGQGPEFLTYFNYEAQQDKSGLPNDRFSAERPEGSISTLTIQRTEQRDSAMYRCASSLGHHSNQPQHFGDGTRLSIL.

The gene calls are TRBV7-9 and TRBJ2-7; D not certain. V dropped 2 bases and J dropped 3 bases, with 5 bases sitting between them. Germline CDR1 SEHNR, CDR2 FQNEAQ (reference sequence). This CDR3 contains 12 residues. CDR3: CASSLIGYEQYF. The CDR3 nucleotides are TGTGCCAGCAGCTTAATCGGCTACGAGCAGTACTTC.

The chain employs TRBV5-1 and TRBJ2-1; 13 positions agree with TRBD2. This CDR3 is built from 17 residues. The germline V gene has CDR1 SGHRS and CDR2 YFSETQ. V gave up 4 bases and J gave up 4 bases; unmatched junction bases: 8. For the CDR3, the DNA is TGCGCCAGCAGCCCCGGGACTAGCGGGGCTTTGTACAATGAGCAGTTCTTC. It encodes CASSPGTSGALYNEQFF.

The chain couples TRBV5-4 to TRBJ1-2; weak D call: TRBD1 (6 bases). V lost 0 bases to trimming and J lost 3 bases, with 6 bases between them. Germline CDR1 is SGHNT and CDR2 is YYREEE (reference sequence). The CDR3 is made up of 13 amino acids. CDR3 coding DNA: TGTGCCAGCAGCTTGGACAGGGACTATGGCTACACCTTC. Translated: CASSLDRDYGYTF. The complete variable domain, with remaining parts taken from reference TRBV5-4 and TRBJ1-2, reads ETGVTQSPTHLIKTRGQQVTLRCSSQSGHNTVSWYQQALGQGPQFIFQYYREEENGRGNFPPRFSGLQFPNYSSELNVNALELDDSALYLCASSLDRDYGYTFGSGTRLTVV.

This clone has a handful of counts. The chain carries TRBV3-1 (or the pseudogene TRBV3-2) and TRBJ1-1; a possible D gene is TRBD1 (5 bases). V shed 2 bases and J shed 8 bases, with 12 bases lying between them. The CDR3 loop spans 13 amino acids. CDR1 is LGHDT and CDR2 is YNNKEL in the germline V gene (reference sequence). The CDR3 spells CASSQFQGDEAFF. The CDR3 DNA is TGTGCCAGCAGCCAATTCCAGGGTGACGAAGCTTTCTTT.

The V and J genes are TRBV7-9 and TRBJ1-4; 7 nucleotides align to TRBD1. Germline values: CDR1 SEHNR, CDR2 FQNEAQ (reference sequence). This CDR3 has 14 residues. The V segment lost 3 bases and the J segment 3 bases; nucleotides outside the gene matches: 1. This CDR3 is CASSFGTANEKLFF. DNA for the CDR3: TGTGCCAGCAGCTTCGGGACAGCTAATGAAAAACTGTTTTTT.